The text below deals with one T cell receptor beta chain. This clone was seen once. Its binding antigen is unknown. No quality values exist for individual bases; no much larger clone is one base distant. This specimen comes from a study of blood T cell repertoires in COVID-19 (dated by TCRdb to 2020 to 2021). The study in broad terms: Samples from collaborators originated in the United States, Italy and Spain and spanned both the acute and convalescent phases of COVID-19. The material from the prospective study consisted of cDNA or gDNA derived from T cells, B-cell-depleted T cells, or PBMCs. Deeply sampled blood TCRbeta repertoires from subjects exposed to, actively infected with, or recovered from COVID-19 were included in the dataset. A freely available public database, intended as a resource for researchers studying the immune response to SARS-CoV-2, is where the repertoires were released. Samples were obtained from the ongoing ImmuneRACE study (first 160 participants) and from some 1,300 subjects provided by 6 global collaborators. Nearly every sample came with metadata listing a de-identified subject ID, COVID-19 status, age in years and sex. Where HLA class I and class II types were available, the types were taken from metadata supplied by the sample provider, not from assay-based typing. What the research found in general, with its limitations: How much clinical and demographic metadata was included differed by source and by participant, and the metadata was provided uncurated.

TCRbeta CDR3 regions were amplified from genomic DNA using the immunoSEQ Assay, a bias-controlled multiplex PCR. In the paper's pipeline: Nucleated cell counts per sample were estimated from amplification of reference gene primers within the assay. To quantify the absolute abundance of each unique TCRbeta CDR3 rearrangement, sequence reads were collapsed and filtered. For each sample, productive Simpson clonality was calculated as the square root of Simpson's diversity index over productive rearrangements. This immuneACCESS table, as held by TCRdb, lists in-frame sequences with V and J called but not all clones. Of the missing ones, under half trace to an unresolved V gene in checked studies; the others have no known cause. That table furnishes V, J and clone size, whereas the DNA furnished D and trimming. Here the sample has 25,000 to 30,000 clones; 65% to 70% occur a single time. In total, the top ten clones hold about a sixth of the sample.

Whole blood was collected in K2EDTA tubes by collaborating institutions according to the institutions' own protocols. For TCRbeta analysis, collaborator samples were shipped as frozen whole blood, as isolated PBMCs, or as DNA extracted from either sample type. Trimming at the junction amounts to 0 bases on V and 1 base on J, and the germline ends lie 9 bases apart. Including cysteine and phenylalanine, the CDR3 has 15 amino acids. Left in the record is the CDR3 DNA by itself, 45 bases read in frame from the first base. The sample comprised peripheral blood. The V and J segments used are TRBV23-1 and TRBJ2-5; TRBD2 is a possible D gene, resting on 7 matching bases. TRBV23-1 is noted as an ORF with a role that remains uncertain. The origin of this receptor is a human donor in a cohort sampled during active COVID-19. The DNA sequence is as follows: TGCGCCAGCAGTCAATCTGCGGGGGCCCAAGAGACCCAGTACTTC. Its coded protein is CASSQSAGAQETQYF.